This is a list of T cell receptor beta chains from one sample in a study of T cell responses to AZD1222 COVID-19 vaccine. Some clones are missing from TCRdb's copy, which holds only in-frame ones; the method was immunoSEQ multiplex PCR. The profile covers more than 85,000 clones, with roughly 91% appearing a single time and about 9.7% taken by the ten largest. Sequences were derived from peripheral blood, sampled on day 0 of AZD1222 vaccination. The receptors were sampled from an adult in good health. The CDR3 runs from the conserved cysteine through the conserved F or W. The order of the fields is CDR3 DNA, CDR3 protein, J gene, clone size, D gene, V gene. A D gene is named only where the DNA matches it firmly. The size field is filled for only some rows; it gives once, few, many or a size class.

cdr3_nt: TGTGCCAGCAGCCCCGGGGGCACAGATACGCAGTATTTT
cdr3_aa: CASSPGGTDTQYF
j_call: TRBJ2-3
clone_size: -
d_call: -
v_call: TRBV5-4

cdr3_nt: TGTGCCAGCAGCCCGATAGGTGCGGGCAATCAGCCCCAGCATTTT
cdr3_aa: CASSPIGAGNQPQHF
j_call: TRBJ1-5
clone_size: -
d_call: -
v_call: TRBV7-9

cdr3_nt: TGCGCCAGCAGCTTGGCCGGGACAGGGGGCGACACTGAAGCTTTCTTT
cdr3_aa: CASSLAGTGGDTEAFF
j_call: TRBJ1-1
clone_size: -
d_call: TRBD1
v_call: TRBV5-1

cdr3_nt: TGTGCCAGCAACTGGGGTAAATGGGGCCAGCCCCAGCATTTT
cdr3_aa: CASNWGKWGQPQHF
j_call: TRBJ1-5
clone_size: once
d_call: -
v_call: TRBV28

cdr3_nt: TGCGCCAGCAGTCTCCGGGACAGGGGAGAGAATGAGCAGTTCTTC
cdr3_aa: CASSLRDRGENEQFF
j_call: TRBJ2-1
clone_size: few
d_call: TRBD1
v_call: TRBV4-1

cdr3_nt: TGTGCCAGCTCACCAGGACAACTTGCAACTAATGAAAAACTGTTTTTT
cdr3_aa: CASSPGQLATNEKLFF
j_call: TRBJ1-4
clone_size: -
d_call: -
v_call: TRBV18

cdr3_nt: TGTGCCAGCTCACCACGAACAGGGATCTCCTATAATTCACCCCTCCACTTT
cdr3_aa: CASSPRTGISYNSPLHF
j_call: TRBJ1-6
clone_size: -
d_call: -
v_call: TRBV18

cdr3_nt: TGTGCCAGCAGCTTATCTGGGGCCGGGGAGCTGTTTTTT
cdr3_aa: CASSLSGAGELFF
j_call: TRBJ2-2
clone_size: -
d_call: -
v_call: TRBV7-3

cdr3_nt: TGTGCCAGTAGTAAACTCGACAGGGGCTACACCTTC
cdr3_aa: CASSKLDRGYTF
j_call: TRBJ1-2
clone_size: few
d_call: -
v_call: TRBV19

cdr3_nt: TGTGCCAGCAGTGAAGGGTACGAGCAGTACTTC
cdr3_aa: CASSEGYEQYF
j_call: TRBJ2-7
clone_size: -
d_call: -
v_call: TRBV6-1

cdr3_nt: TGTGCCAGCTCACCCACGGGGAGAGACGAGCAGTACTTC
cdr3_aa: CASSPTGRDEQYF
j_call: TRBJ2-7
clone_size: -
d_call: -
v_call: TRBV18

cdr3_nt: TGCGCCAGCAGCCAAGGGTACGACACAGATACGCAGTATTTT
cdr3_aa: CASSQGYDTDTQYF
j_call: TRBJ2-3
clone_size: -
d_call: -
v_call: TRBV4-3

cdr3_nt: TGTGCCAGCACTTTACTCACGGCGATTGGAAACACCATATATTTT
cdr3_aa: CASTLLTAIGNTIYF
j_call: TRBJ1-3
clone_size: -
d_call: -
v_call: TRBV6-5

cdr3_nt: TGTGCCAGCAGTGTACTAGCGGGAGACCACACCGGGGAGCTGTTTTTT
cdr3_aa: CASSVLAGDHTGELFF
j_call: TRBJ2-2
clone_size: -
d_call: TRBD2
v_call: TRBV2

cdr3_nt: TGTGCCAGCAGTTTCCCGGGGGACGAAAAACTGTTTTTT
cdr3_aa: CASSFPGDEKLFF
j_call: TRBJ1-4
clone_size: few
d_call: -
v_call: TRBV27

cdr3_nt: TGTGCCAGCAGCCCTGACAGGGGGCGCGGAAACACCATATATTTT
cdr3_aa: CASSPDRGRGNTIYF
j_call: TRBJ1-3
clone_size: -
d_call: TRBD1
v_call: TRBV5-4

cdr3_nt: TGTGCCAGCACCCCTGGGACGGAGTCCGGGGAGCTGTTTTTT
cdr3_aa: CASTPGTESGELFF
j_call: TRBJ2-2
clone_size: -
d_call: -
v_call: TRBV2

cdr3_nt: TGTGCCAGCAGCTCAAGGCCGGGACAAGACACCGGGGAGCTGTTTTTT
cdr3_aa: CASSSRPGQDTGELFF
j_call: TRBJ2-2
clone_size: -
d_call: -
v_call: TRBV11-3

cdr3_nt: TGCGCCAGCAGCCAAGAAGGTAGCGGTTCCTACAATGAGCAGTTCTTC
cdr3_aa: CASSQEGSGSYNEQFF
j_call: TRBJ2-1
clone_size: -
d_call: -
v_call: TRBV4-3

cdr3_nt: TGCGCCAGCAGCCATCCGGCACTGGGCCAAGATGGCTACACCTTC
cdr3_aa: CASSHPALGQDGYTF
j_call: TRBJ1-2
clone_size: -
d_call: -
v_call: TRBV4-1

cdr3_nt: TGTGCCAGCAGCCCACGGGCTATTAGCAATCAGCCCCAGCATTTT
cdr3_aa: CASSPRAISNQPQHF
j_call: TRBJ1-5
clone_size: -
d_call: -
v_call: TRBV4-2

cdr3_nt: TGTGCCAGCACCCCTGTTTACAGCAATCAGCCCCAGCATTTT
cdr3_aa: CASTPVYSNQPQHF
j_call: TRBJ1-5
clone_size: -
d_call: -
v_call: TRBV6-5

cdr3_nt: TGTGCCAGCAGACGCCAATCCGGTAGCACAGATACGCAGTATTTT
cdr3_aa: CASRRQSGSTDTQYF
j_call: TRBJ2-3
clone_size: -
d_call: -
v_call: TRBV6-5

cdr3_nt: TGTGCCAGCGTAGGGACTACCTACAATGAGCAGTTCTTC
cdr3_aa: CASVGTTYNEQFF
j_call: TRBJ2-1
clone_size: -
d_call: TRBD2
v_call: TRBV7-8

cdr3_nt: TGCGCCAGCAGCAATCAGACAGGGAGTCGGACAGATACGCAGTATTTT
cdr3_aa: CASSNQTGSRTDTQYF
j_call: TRBJ2-3
clone_size: -
d_call: TRBD1
v_call: TRBV5-1

cdr3_nt: TGTGCCAGCAGCCAAGACAGTAGCTCCTACGAGCAGTACTTC
cdr3_aa: CASSQDSSSYEQYF
j_call: TRBJ2-7
clone_size: few
d_call: -
v_call: TRBV3-1/TRBV3-2

cdr3_nt: TGTGCCTGGACGGGATCGACAGGGGGAACTGAAGCTTTCTTT
cdr3_aa: CAWTGSTGGTEAFF
j_call: TRBJ1-1
clone_size: -
d_call: TRBD1
v_call: TRBV30

cdr3_nt: TGTGCCAGCAGCGCGGGACAGGGGGCTTGGCAGCCCCAGCATTTT
cdr3_aa: CASSAGQGAWQPQHF
j_call: TRBJ1-5
clone_size: -
d_call: TRBD1
v_call: TRBV7-9

cdr3_nt: TGTGCCACCACGGTTCTAGCCAAAAACATTCAGTACTTC
cdr3_aa: CATTVLAKNIQYF
j_call: TRBJ2-4
clone_size: -
d_call: -
v_call: TRBV19

cdr3_nt: TGTGCCAGCAGAAGAGGACGGAGGACTGAAGCTTTCTTT
cdr3_aa: CASRRGRRTEAFF
j_call: TRBJ1-1
clone_size: once
d_call: -
v_call: TRBV6-5

cdr3_nt: TGTGCCAGCAGCTTAAGGACCTACGAGCAGTACTTC
cdr3_aa: CASSLRTYEQYF
j_call: TRBJ2-7
clone_size: once
d_call: -
v_call: TRBV13